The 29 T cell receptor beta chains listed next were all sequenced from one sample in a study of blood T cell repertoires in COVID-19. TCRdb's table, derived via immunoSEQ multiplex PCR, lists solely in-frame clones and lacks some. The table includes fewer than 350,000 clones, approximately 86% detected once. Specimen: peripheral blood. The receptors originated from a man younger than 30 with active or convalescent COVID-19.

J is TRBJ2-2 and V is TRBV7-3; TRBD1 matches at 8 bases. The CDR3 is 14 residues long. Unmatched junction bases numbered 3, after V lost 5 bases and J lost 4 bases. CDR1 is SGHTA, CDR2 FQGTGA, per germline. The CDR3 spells CASSRGTGTGELFF. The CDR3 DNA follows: TGTGCCAGCAGCAGGGGGACAGGCACCGGGGAGCTGTTTTTT.

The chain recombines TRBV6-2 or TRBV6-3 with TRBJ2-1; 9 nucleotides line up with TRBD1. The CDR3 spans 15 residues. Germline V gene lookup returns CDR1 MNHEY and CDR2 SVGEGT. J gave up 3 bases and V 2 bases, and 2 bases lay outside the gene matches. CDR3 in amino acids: CASSYEGQGYNEQFF. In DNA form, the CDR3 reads TGTGCCAGCAGTTACGAGGGACAGGGCTACAATGAGCAGTTCTTC.

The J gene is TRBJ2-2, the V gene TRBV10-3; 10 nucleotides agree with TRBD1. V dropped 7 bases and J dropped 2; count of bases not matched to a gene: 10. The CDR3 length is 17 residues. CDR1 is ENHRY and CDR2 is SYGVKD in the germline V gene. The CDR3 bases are TGTGCCATCAACGACAGGGGGCGCGAAAAAAACACCGGGGAGCTGTTTTTT. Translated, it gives CAINDRGREKNTGELFF.

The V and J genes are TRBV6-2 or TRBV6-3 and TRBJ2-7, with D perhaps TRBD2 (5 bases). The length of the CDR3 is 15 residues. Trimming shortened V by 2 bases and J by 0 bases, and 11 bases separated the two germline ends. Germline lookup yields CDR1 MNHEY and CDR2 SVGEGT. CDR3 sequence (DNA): TGTGCCAGCAGTTACGTGAGGACTCCCTCCTACGAGCAGTACTTC. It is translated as CASSYVRTPSYEQYF.

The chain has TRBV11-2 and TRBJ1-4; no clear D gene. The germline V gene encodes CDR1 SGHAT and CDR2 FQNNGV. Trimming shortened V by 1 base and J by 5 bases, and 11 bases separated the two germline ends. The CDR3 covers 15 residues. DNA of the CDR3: TGTGCCAGCAGCTTAGCGCCAGTGAAGAATGAAAAACTGTTTTTT. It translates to CASSLAPVKNEKLFF. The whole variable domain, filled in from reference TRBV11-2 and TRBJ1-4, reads EAGVAQSPRYKIIEKRQSVAFWCNPISGHATLYWYQQILGQGPKLLIQFQNNGVVDDSQLPKDRFSAERLKGVDSTLKIQPAKLEDSAVYLCASSLAPVKNEKLFFGSGTQLSVL.

The CDR3 loop is CASSFGESTEAFF. The DNA for the CDR3 is TGTGCCAGCAGCTTCGGGGAGAGCACTGAAGCTTTCTTT. The chain carries TRBV11-3 and TRBJ1-1; no clear D. Trimming left V 3 bases short and J 4 bases short, with 9 bases between. This CDR3 has 13 amino acids. Germline CDR1 and CDR2: SGHNT and YENEEA.

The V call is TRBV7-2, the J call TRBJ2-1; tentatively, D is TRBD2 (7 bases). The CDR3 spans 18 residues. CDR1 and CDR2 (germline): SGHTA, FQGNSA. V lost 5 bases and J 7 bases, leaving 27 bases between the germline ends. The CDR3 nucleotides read TGTGCCAGCAGCCCCGCTAGCCAGGGCGGGGGCTTGAATAATGAGCAGTTCTTC. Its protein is CASSPASQGGGLNNEQFF.

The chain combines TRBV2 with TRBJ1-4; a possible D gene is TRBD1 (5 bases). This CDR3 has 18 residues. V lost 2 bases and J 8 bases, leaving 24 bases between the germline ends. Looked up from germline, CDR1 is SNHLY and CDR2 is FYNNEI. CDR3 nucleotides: TGTGCCAGCAGTGAAACTATACTGATTGGGGGAGGTGAAGAAAAACTGTTTTTT. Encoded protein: CASSETILIGGGEEKLFF.

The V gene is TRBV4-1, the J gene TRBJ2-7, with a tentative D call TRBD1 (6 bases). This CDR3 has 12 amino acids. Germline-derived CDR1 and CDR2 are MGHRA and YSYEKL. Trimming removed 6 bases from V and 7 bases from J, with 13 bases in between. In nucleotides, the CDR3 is TGCGCCAGCAGTCAGACGGGACAAGAGCAGTACTTC. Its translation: CASSQTGQEQYF.

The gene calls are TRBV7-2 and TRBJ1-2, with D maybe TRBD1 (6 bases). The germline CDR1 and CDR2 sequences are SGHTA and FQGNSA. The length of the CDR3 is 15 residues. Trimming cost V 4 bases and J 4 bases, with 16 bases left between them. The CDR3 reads CASSSWGGIGYGYTF. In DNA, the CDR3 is TGTGCCAGCAGCTCCTGGGGGGGCATAGGCTATGGCTACACCTTC.

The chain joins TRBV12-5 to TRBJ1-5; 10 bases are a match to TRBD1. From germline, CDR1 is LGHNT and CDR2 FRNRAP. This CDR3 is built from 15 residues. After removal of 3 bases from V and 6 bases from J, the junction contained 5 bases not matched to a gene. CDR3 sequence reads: CASGFQTGGFQPQHF. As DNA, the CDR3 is TGTGCTAGTGGTTTCCAGACAGGGGGCTTTCAGCCCCAGCATTTT. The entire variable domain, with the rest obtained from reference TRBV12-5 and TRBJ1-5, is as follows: DARVTQTPRHKVTEMGQEVTMRCQPILGHNTVFWYRQTMMQGLELLAYFRNRAPLDDSGMPKDRFSAEMPDATLATLKIQPSEPRDSAVYFCASGFQTGGFQPQHFGDGTRLSIL.

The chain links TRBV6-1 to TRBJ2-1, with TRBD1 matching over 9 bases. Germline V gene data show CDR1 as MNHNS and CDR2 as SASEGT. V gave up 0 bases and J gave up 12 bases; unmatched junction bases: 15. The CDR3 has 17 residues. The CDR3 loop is CASSEAMGDRAHRGQFF. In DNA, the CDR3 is TGTGCCAGCAGTGAAGCCATGGGGGACAGGGCCCATCGGGGGCAGTTCTTC.

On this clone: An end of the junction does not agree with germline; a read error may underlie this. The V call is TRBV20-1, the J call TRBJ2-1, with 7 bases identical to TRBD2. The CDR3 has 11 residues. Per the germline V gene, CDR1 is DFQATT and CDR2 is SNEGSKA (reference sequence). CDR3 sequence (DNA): TGCAGTCCTAGTAACGGGAGGGAGCAGTTCTTC. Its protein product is CSPSNGREQFF.

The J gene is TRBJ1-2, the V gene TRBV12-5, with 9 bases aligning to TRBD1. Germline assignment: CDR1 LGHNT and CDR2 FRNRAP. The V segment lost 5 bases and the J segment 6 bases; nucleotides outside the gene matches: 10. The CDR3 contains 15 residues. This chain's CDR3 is CASGPTGGAHDGYTF. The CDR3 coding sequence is TGTGCTAGTGGTCCTACAGGGGGCGCACATGATGGCTACACCTTC. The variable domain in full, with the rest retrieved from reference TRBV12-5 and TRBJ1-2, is DARVTQTPRHKVTEMGQEVTMRCQPILGHNTVFWYRQTMMQGLELLAYFRNRAPLDDSGMPKDRFSAEMPDATLATLKIQPSEPRDSAVYFCASGPTGGAHDGYTFGSGTRLTVV.

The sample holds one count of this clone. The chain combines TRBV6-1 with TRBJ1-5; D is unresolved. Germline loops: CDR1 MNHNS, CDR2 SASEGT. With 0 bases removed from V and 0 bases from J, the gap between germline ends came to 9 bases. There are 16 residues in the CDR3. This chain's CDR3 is CASSEAGWASNQPQHF. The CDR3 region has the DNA TGTGCCAGCAGTGAAGCCGGTTGGGCTAGCAATCAGCCCCAGCATTTT.

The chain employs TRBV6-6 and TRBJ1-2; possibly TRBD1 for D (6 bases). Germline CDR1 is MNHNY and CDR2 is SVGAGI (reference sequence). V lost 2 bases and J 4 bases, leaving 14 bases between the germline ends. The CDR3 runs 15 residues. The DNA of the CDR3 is TGTGCCAGCAGTTACGATGGGGGCGCCTCCTATGGCTACACCTTC. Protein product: CASSYDGGASYGYTF.

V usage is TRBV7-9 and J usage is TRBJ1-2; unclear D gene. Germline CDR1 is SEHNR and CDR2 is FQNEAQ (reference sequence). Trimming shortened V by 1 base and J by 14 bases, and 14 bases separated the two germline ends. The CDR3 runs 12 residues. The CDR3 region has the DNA TGTGCCAGCAGCTTAGGAGTGGAGGTAGTTACCTTC. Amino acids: CASSLGVEVVTF.

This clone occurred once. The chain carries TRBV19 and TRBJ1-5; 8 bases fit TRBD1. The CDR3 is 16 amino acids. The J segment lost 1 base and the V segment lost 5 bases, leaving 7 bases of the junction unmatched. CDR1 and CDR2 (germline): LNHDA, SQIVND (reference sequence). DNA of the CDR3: TGTGCCAGTAGTCCACTCAGGGGGCGAAGCAATCAGCCCCAGCATTTT. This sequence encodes CASSPLRGRSNQPQHF.

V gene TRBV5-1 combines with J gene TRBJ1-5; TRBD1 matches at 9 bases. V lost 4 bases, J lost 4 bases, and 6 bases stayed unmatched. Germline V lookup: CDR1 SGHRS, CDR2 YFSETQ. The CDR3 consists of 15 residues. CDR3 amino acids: CASSRWTGANQPQHF. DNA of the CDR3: TGCGCCAGCAGCCGATGGACAGGGGCGAATCAGCCCCAGCATTTT.

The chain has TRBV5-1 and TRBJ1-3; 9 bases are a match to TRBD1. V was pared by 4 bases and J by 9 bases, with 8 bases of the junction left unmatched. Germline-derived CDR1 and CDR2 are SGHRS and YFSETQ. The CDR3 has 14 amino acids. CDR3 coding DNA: TGCGCCAGCAGCCCGGGACAGGGCGACGGCACCATATATTTT. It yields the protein CASSPGQGDGTIYF.

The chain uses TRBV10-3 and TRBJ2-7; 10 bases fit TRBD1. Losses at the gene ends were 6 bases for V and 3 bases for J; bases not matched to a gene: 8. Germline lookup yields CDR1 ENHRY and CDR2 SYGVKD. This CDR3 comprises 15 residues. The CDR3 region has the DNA TGTGCCATCAGAGGACAGGGGGATCAATTCTACGAGCAGTACTTC. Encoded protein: CAIRGQGDQFYEQYF.

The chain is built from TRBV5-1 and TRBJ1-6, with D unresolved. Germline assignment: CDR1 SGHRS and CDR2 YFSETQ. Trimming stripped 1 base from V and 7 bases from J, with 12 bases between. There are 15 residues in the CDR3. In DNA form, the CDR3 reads TGCGCCAGCAGCTTGTACTCAGGCCCGAATTCACCCCTCCACTTT. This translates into CASSLYSGPNSPLHF.

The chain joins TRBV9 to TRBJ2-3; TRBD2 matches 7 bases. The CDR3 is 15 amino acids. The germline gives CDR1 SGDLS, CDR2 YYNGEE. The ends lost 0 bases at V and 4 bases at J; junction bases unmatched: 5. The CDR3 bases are TGTGCCAGCAGCGTAGCAGGAGCGGGGTCAGATACGCAGTATTTT. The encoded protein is CASSVAGAGSDTQYF.

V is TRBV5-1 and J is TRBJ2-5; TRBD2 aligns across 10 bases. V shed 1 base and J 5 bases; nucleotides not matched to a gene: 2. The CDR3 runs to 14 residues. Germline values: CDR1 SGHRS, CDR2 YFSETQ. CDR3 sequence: CASSLISGGETQYF. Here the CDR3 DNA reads TGCGCCAGCAGCTTGATTAGCGGGGGGGAGACCCAGTACTTC.

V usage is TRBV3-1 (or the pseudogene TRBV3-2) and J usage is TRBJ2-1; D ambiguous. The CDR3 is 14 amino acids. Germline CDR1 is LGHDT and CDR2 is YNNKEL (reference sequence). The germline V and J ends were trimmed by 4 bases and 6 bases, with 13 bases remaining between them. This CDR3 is CASSRPLAANEQFF. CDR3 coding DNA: TGTGCCAGCAGCCGCCCCCTGGCCGCCAATGAGCAGTTCTTC.

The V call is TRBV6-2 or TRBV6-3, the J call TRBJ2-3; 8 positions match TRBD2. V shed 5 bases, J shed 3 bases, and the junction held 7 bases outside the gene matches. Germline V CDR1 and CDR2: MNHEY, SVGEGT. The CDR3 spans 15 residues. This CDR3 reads CASSPPGLDTDTQYF. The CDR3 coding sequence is TGTGCCAGCAGTCCACCGGGACTAGATACAGATACGCAGTATTTT.

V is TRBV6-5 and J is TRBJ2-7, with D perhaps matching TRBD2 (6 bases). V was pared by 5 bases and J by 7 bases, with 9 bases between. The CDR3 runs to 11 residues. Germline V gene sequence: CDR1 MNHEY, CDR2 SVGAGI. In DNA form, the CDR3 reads TGTGCCAGCAGTAGTAGCGGAGAGCAGTACTTC. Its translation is CASSSSGEQYF.

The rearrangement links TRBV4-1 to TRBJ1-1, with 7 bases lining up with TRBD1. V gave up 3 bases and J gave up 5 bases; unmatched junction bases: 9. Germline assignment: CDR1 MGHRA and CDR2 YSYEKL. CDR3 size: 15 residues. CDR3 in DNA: TGCGCCAGCAGCCATAGACAGGGAGTAATTACTGAAGCTTTCTTT. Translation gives CASSHRQGVITEAFF.

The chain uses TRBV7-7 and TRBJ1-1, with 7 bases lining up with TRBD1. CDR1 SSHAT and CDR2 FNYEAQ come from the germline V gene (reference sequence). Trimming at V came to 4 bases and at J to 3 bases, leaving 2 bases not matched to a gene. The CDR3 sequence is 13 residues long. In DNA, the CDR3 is TGTGCCAGCAGCTCCGACAGGGACACTGAAGCTTTCTTT. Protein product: CASSSDRDTEAFF.